Detailed here is one T cell receptor (beta chain). Unmatched junction bases numbered 5, after V lost 4 bases and J lost 4 bases. Germline V gene lookup returns CDR1 KGHSH and CDR2 LQKENI. The CDR3 covers 15 residues. The data derive from a study of blood T cell repertoires in COVID-19. Data came from immunoSEQ multiplex PCR; TCRdb stores just in-frame clones and leaves some out. The sample includes 300,000 to 450,000 clones, 70% to 90% of them seen just once. The material sequenced was peripheral blood. The TCR sequence derives from a human donor in a cohort sampled during active COVID-19. This rearrangement joins TRBV18 to TRBJ2-5; 11 bases line up with TRBD1. CDR3 DNA: TGTGCCAGCTCACAAGGGACAGGGGGTTCAGAGACCCAGTACTTC. This translates into CASSQGTGGSETQYF. The variable domain in full, completed from reference TRBV18 and TRBJ2-5, reads NAGVMQNPRHLVRRRGQEARLRCSPMKGHSHVYWYRQLPEEGLKFMVYLQKENIIDESGMPKERFSAEFPKEGPSILRIQQVVRGDSAAYFCASSQGTGGSETQYFGPGTRLLVL.